This TCR beta chain is from a study of response to subunit inactivated influenza vaccine. Study-wide points: The study's authors posited that every seasonal influenza vaccination enlists few new T cells.

TCRdb independently ran MiXCR on the RT-PCR reads; one entry per CDR3 protein. The table has 710,000 or so distinct CDR3 sequences, approximately 14% seen once. CDR3 length: 15 residues. Trimming took off 7 bases at V and 4 bases at J, with 20 bases between the two ends. Looked up from germline, CDR1 is SQVTM and CDR2 is ANQGSEA. As concerns this clonotype: Its antigen is not identified.

The chain has TRBV29-1 and TRBJ2-1; D gene ambiguous. Material: PBMCs from blood, obtained roughly 12 days after vaccination. The TCR was taken from a man in his fifties who received an inactivated influenza vaccine. CDR3 in amino acids: CSAKRVDVRYNEQFF. The DNA for the CDR3 is TGCAGCGCCAAAAGGGTGGACGTTCGGTACAATGAGCAGTTCTTC.